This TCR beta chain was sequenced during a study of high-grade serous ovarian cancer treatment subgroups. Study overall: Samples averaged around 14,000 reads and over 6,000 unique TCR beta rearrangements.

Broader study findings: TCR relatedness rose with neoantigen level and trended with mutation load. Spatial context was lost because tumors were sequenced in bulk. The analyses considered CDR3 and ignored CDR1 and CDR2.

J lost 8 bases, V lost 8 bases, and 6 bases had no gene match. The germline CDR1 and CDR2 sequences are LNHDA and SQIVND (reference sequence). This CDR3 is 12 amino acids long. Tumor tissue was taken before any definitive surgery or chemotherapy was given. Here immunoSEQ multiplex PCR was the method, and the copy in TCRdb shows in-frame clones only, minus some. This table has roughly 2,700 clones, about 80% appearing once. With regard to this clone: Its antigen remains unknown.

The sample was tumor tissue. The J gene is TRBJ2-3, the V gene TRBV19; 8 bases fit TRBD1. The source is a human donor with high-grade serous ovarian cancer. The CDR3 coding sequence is TGTGCCAGTTCACAGGGGGACGGTACGCAGTATTTT. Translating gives CASSQGDGTQYF.